Following are 8 T cell receptor beta chains from one sample sequenced in a study of T cells in Graves' hyperthyroidism and ophthalmopathy. The TCR beta CDR3 regions underwent amplification using RNA transcripts as the source. The study used the HTBI primer set for a first-round RT-PCR of the TCR CDR3. TCRdb analysed the multiplex PCR reads with MiXCR anew, one entry per CDR3 protein. The sample records under 300,000 distinct CDR3 sequences, roughly 15% being singletons. The sample was blood. These receptors all come from a middle-aged woman with Graves' hyperthyroidism that later progressed to Graves' ophthalmopathy.

This clonotype has a count of ten or more. The genes are TRBV19 and TRBJ2-1, with unresolved D. This CDR3 is 12 amino acids long. V was clipped by 8 bases and J by 6 bases, with 11 bases between them. CDR1 LNHDA and CDR2 SQIVND come from the germline V gene (reference sequence). CDR3 in DNA: TGTGCCAGTGATTACCTTCCCAATGAGCAGTTCTTC. Its protein product is CASDYLPNEQFF. Using reference TRBV19 and TRBJ2-1 for the parts outside the CDR3, the full variable domain is DGGITQSPKYLFRKEGQNVTLSCEQNLNHDAMYWYRQDPGQGLRLIYYSQIVNDFQKGDIAEGYSVSREKKESFPLTVTSAQKNPTAFYLCASDYLPNEQFFGPGTRLTVL.

As regards this clonotype: This sequence may be a read error, since a much larger clone differs from it by one base. The chain combines TRBV11-3 with TRBJ2-2; 9 nucleotides agree with TRBD1. The ends lost 5 bases at V and 4 bases at J; junction bases unmatched: 5. CDR1 is SGHNT and CDR2 is YENEEA in the germline V gene. The CDR3 is made up of 15 amino acids. The CDR3 spells CASSRGTGSTGELFF. The CDR3 coding sequence is TGTGCCAGCAGCCGAGGGACAGGGAGCACCGGGGAGCTGTTTTTT.

This clonotype was picked up a small number of times. The chain links TRBV28 to TRBJ1-2; 11 bases align to TRBD1. This CDR3 comprises 17 residues. Germline V gene data show CDR1 as MDHEN and CDR2 as SYDVKM. J lost 3 bases, V lost 4 bases, and 10 bases had no gene match. CDR3 protein: CASSSPSGTGGHYGYTF. The CDR3 DNA sequence: TGTGCCAGCAGTTCCCCTTCCGGGACAGGGGGTCACTATGGCTACACCTTC.

This clonotype was detected ten times or more. V usage is TRBV6-6 and J usage is TRBJ1-1; no firm D call. Trimming stripped 0 bases from V and 7 bases from J, with 18 bases between. The V gene's germline CDR1 is MNHNY and CDR2 SVGAGI (reference sequence). The length of the CDR3 is 16 residues. The CDR3 protein is CASSYSVGDHRVEAFF. CDR3 DNA: TGTGCCAGCAGTTACTCTGTTGGAGACCATCGGGTTGAAGCTTTCTTT.

There are many counts of this clonotype. The genes are TRBV24-1 and TRBJ2-3; D gene uncertain. The CDR3 runs 17 residues. V dropped 0 bases and J dropped 7 bases, with 19 bases sitting between them. Germline CDR1 KGHDR, CDR2 SFDVKD. The CDR3 bases are TGTGCCACCAGTGATTTGCGAGAGGACGGAGTCAGGAATACGCAGTATTTT. Protein product: CATSDLREDGVRNTQYF.

The table lists this clonotype with many counts. V and J are TRBV2 and TRBJ1-5; possible D gene TRBD1, 5 bases. Germline CDR1 and CDR2: SNHLY and FYNNEI. Trimming pared 5 bases from V and 4 bases from J, leaving 15 bases between. The CDR3 is 15 residues long. DNA for the CDR3: TGTGCCAGCAGTCCCCCAGGGCCCTCAAATCAGCCCCAGCATTTT. The encoded protein is CASSPPGPSNQPQHF.

This clonotype came up many times. This chain uses TRBV7-9 with TRBJ1-5; the match to TRBD1 covers 8 bases. Germline lookup yields CDR1 SEHNR and CDR2 FQNEAQ (reference sequence). J gave up 2 bases and V 5 bases, and 5 bases lay outside the gene matches. The CDR3 sequence is 15 residues long. CDR3 amino acids: CASSRTGQGNQPQHF. The CDR3 DNA sequence: TGTGCCAGCAGCCGGACAGGGCAGGGCAATCAGCCCCAGCATTTT.

At least ten counts were recorded for this clonotype. The rearrangement uses TRBV20-1 and TRBJ1-3; D is unclear. The CDR3 runs 15 residues. Germline loops: CDR1 DFQATT, CDR2 SNEGSKA (reference sequence). V was shortened by 6 bases and J by 2 bases, with 17 bases between the two germline ends. The CDR3, as DNA: TGCAGTGCCCCCCTACCGGGGAGGGCTGGAAACACCATATATTTT. Protein sequence: CSAPLPGRAGNTIYF.